This is a list of T cell receptor beta chains from one sample in a study of blood T cell repertoires in COVID-19. Method: immunoSEQ multiplex PCR; TCRdb's copy keeps in-frame clones and lacks some. The sample includes some 190,000 clones, 84% of them seen just once. The specimen was peripheral blood. All receptors come from a woman in her 70s with active or convalescent COVID-19. Each CDR3 is given with its conserved first and last residue. The D gene is left open where the match is weak. Clone size is given for some rows only: seen once, a few or many times, or a class if the clone is expanded.

>TRBV19|NA|TRBJ1-5|15|NA
CASSILGGSNQPQHF
TGTGCCAGTAGTATATTGGGGGGTAGCAATCAGCCCCAGCATTTT
>TRBV5-6|NA|TRBJ1-1|17|TRBD1
CASSLAPTGGRGTEAFF
TGTGCCAGCAGCTTGGCTCCGACAGGGGGCAGAGGCACTGAAGCTTTCTTT
>TRBV9|NA|TRBJ2-1|17|TRBD2
CASSITATSGYRDEQFF
TGTGCCAGCAGCATAACAGCTACTAGCGGCTATAGGGATGAGCAGTTCTTC
>TRBV6-5|NA|TRBJ2-4|14|TRBD1
CASSYSGRGNIQYF
TGTGCCAGCAGTTACTCGGGCAGGGGGAACATTCAGTACTTC
>TRBV30|NA|TRBJ1-2|11|NA
CAWGPGVGYTF
TGTGCCTGGGGGCCCGGGGTGGGCTACACCTTC
>TRBV7-9|few|TRBJ2-7|12|NA
CASSFTGTEQYF
TGTGCCAGCAGCTTCACAGGGACCGAGCAGTACTTC
>TRBV19|NA|TRBJ2-2|16|TRBD1
CASSMLQGKNTGELFF
TGTGCCAGTAGTATGCTACAGGGGAAGAACACCGGGGAGCTGTTTTTT
>TRBV10-3|NA|TRBJ2-7|14|TRBD2
CAISETSGSYEQYF
TGTGCCATCAGTGAAACTAGCGGGAGTTACGAGCAGTACTTC
>TRBV14|NA|TRBJ2-7|15|NA
CASSQSGTHSYEQYF
TGTGCCAGCAGCCAATCCGGGACTCACTCCTACGAGCAGTACTTC
>TRBV3-1/TRBV3-2|NA|TRBJ1-3|14|NA
CASSPGYSGNTIYF
TGTGCCAGCAGCCCAGGCTACTCTGGAAACACCATATATTTT
>TRBV4-1|NA|TRBJ1-1|14|NA
CASSQGPGASEAFF
TGCGCCAGCAGCCAAGGCCCAGGGGCCTCTGAAGCTTTCTTT
>TRBV19|NA|TRBJ1-2|17|TRBD1
CASSIVPGQGGNYGYTF
TGTGCCAGTAGTATAGTCCCGGGACAGGGAGGGAACTATGGCTACACCTTC
>TRBV12-3/TRBV12-4|NA|TRBJ1-6|13|TRBD1
CASTRDRYSPLHF
TGTGCCAGCACCAGGGACAGATATTCACCCCTCCACTTT
>TRBV5-1|NA|TRBJ1-6|15|TRBD1
CASSRETGQGSPLHF
TGCGCCAGCAGTCGGGAGACAGGGCAAGGGTCACCCCTCCACTTT
>TRBV14|NA|TRBJ1-1|14|NA
CASSPWTKNTEAFF
TGTGCCAGCAGCCCTTGGACAAAGAACACTGAAGCTTTCTTT
>TRBV7-9|once|TRBJ2-3|16|TRBD2
CASSLIAGGGTDTQYF
TGTGCCAGCAGCTTGATAGCGGGAGGGGGCACAGATACGCAGTATTTT
>TRBV7-9|NA|TRBJ2-5|16|NA
CASSFGFQVVQETQYF
TGTGCCAGCAGCTTTGGATTCCAGGTCGTCCAAGAGACCCAGTACTTC
>TRBV3-1/TRBV3-2|few|TRBJ2-3|17|NA
CASSQEWDSGRTDTQYF
TGTGCCAGCAGCCAAGAGTGGGATAGCGGCCGCACAGATACGCAGTATTTT
>TRBV28|NA|TRBJ2-5|17|TRBD2
CASSHSGAGRGQETQYF
TGTGCCAGCAGTCATAGTGGGGCAGGGAGGGGCCAAGAGACCCAGTACTTC
>TRBV5-1|NA|TRBJ2-4|17|TRBD1
CASYGEGQDIAKNIQYF
TGCGCCAGCTATGGCGAGGGACAGGATATAGCCAAAAACATTCAGTACTTC
>TRBV19|NA|TRBJ2-1|18|TRBD2
CASSEILAGGGSYNEQFF
TGTGCCAGTAGCGAAATACTAGCGGGAGGGGGCTCCTACAATGAGCAGTTCTTC
>TRBV7-2|many|TRBJ2-1|17|TRBD2
CASSSRPTSGKDNEQFF
TGTGCCAGCAGCTCACGACCCACTAGCGGGAAAGACAATGAGCAGTTCTTC
>TRBV13|NA|TRBJ2-7|13|NA
CASSNSVSYEQYF
TGTGCCAGCAGCAATAGCGTATCCTACGAGCAGTACTTC
>TRBV6-5|NA|TRBJ1-1|14|TRBD1
CASRGVPGQTEAFF
TGTGCCAGCAGGGGGGTCCCGGGACAGACTGAAGCTTTCTTT
>TRBV9|NA|TRBJ2-6|14|NA
CASSPHSGANVLTF
TGTGCCAGCAGCCCACATTCCGGGGCCAACGTCCTGACTTTC
>TRBV18|few|TRBJ1-5|17|NA
CASSPGGSSYSNQPQHF
TGTGCCAGCTCACCAGGGGGCTCTTCTTATAGCAATCAGCCCCAGCATTTT
>TRBV12-2|NA|TRBJ1-6|13|NA
CARRNRYNSPLHF
TGTGCAAGGCGAAATCGTTATAATTCACCCCTCCACTTT
>TRBV11-3|NA|TRBJ2-7|15|TRBD2
CASSLLPGLAHEQYF
TGTGCCAGCAGCTTACTACCGGGACTAGCCCACGAGCAGTACTTC
>TRBV6-5|NA|TRBJ2-7|14|TRBD1
CASSPDRVTYEQYF
TGTGCCAGCAGCCCCGACAGGGTAACCTACGAGCAGTACTTC
>TRBV19|NA|TRBJ1-2|14|TRBD1
CASSHRQGNYGYTF
TGTGCCAGTAGTCATAGACAGGGGAATTATGGCTACACCTTC
>TRBV24-1|NA|TRBJ2-2|13|NA
CATSGRGAGELFF
TGTGCCACCAGTGGGCGTGGGGCTGGGGAGCTGTTTTTT
>TRBV18|NA|TRBJ2-7|16|TRBD2
CASSSLERGLLYEQYF
TGTGCCAGCTCATCCCTGGAGCGGGGGCTACTCTACGAGCAGTACTTC
>TRBV19|NA|TRBJ1-1|21|NA
CASSIDLTGWFQGRRDTEAFF
TGTGCCAGTAGTATAGATCTGACGGGCTGGTTCCAGGGTCGTCGTGACACTGAAGCTTTCTTT
>TRBV21-1|NA|TRBJ1-6|13|NA
CASKTGLNSPLHF
TGTGCCAGCAAAACAGGGCTTAATTCACCCCTCCACTTT
>TRBV4-1|few|TRBJ1-4|17|NA
CASSQERETATNEKLFF
TGCGCCAGCAGCCAAGAAAGGGAGACCGCAACTAATGAAAAACTGTTTTTT
>TRBV7-9|NA|TRBJ1-1|14|NA
CASSLDTGVNEAFF
TGTGCCAGCAGCTTGGACACCGGTGTGAATGAAGCTTTCTTT